What follows are 28 T cell receptor beta chains derived from one specimen sequenced in a study of tumor and adjacent non-tumor tissue in lung cancer. This sample's RNA came from whole unsorted tissue. TCRbeta libraries were built with three rounds of nested PCR, modified from ARM-PCR. TCRdb re-derived calls from the multiplex PCR reads in MiXCR, one entry per CDR3 protein. The sample holds more than 95,000 distinct CDR3 sequences, around three fifths seen once. Sequenced: lung tumor tissue. The receptors originated from a man aged 25-45 years with non-small cell lung cancer.

This clonotype has at least ten counts. The V and J genes are TRBV4-1 and TRBJ2-7; 12 bases match TRBD2. The junction had 8 bases not matched to a gene; V was cut back by 2 bases and J by 6 bases. Germline CDR1 MGHRA, CDR2 YSYEKL. This CDR3 region has 16 residues. The CDR3 DNA is TGCGCCAGCAGCCAAAAACCTAGCGGGAGGGCCGTCGAGCAGTACTTC. This translates into CASSQKPSGRAVEQYF.

In the case of this clonotype: Being one base from a much bigger clone, this may be a read error. This likely comes from a read error, as the CDR3 has no conserved phenylalanine or tryptophan at its end. The chain recombines TRBV4-3 with TRBJ1-4; D perhaps matches TRBD1 (5 bases). Per the germline V gene, CDR1 is LGHNA and CDR2 is YSLEER. The CDR3 contains 17 residues. Deletions cut 1 base from V and 8 bases from J, with 20 bases between. CDR3 sequence reads: CASSQVGGAWGSEKLFI. CDR3 coding DNA: TGCGCCAGCAGCCAAGTAGGCGGAGCCTGGGGGTCCGAAAAACTGTTTATT.

In the case of this clonotype: This may be a read error: a much more frequent sequence differs by one nucleotide. This rearrangement joins TRBV11-3 to TRBJ2-7; no clear D. CDR3 length: 13 residues. The germline gives CDR1 SGHNT, CDR2 YENEEA. CDR3 nucleotides: TGTGCCGGCAGCTTAGGACGGAACTACGAGCAGTACTTC. Translating it yields CAGSLGRNYEQYF.

On this clonotype: With a much larger clone just one base away, this may be a read error. The chain combines TRBV4-2 with TRBJ1-5, with 9 bases lining up with TRBD1. Germline CDR1 LGHNA, CDR2 YNFKEQ. After removal of 7 bases from V and 0 bases from J, the junction contained 4 bases not matched to a gene. The CDR3 totals 15 residues. This chain's CDR3 is CASIQDRGSNQPQHF. The CDR3 nucleotides read TGTGCCAGCATCCAGGACAGGGGTAGCAATCAGCCCCAGCATTTT.

As for this clonotype: One base away lies a much larger clone, so this may be a sequencing read error. The chain links TRBV4-2 to TRBJ2-1, with D perhaps TRBD2 (6 bases). The CDR3 loop spans 16 amino acids. Germline values: CDR1 LGHNA, CDR2 YNFKEQ. V lost 3 bases and J 3 bases, leaving 15 bases between the germline ends. CDR3 protein: CASSQKGGEDYNEQFF. The CDR3 nucleotides are TGTGCCAGCAGCCAGAAAGGCGGGGAAGACTACAATGAGCAGTTCTTC.

Details on this clonotype: A single base separates this from a much larger clone, so it may be a read error. This sequence joins TRBV29-1 and TRBJ2-7; 8 nucleotides agree with TRBD1. Germline V gene sequence: CDR1 SQVTM, CDR2 ANQGSEA. The CDR3 runs to 14 residues. CDR3 DNA sequence: TGCAACGTTGTGTACCAGGGGGCAGGAAACGAGCAGTACTTC. This gives the protein CNVVYQGAGNEQYF.

Worth noting for this clonotype: Germline is not matched at one junction end, which may reflect a read error. V is TRBV5-4 and J is TRBJ2-3, with 10 nucleotides matching TRBD1. Per germline, CDR1 SGHNT and CDR2 YYREEE (reference sequence). The CDR3 is 17 residues long. The CDR3 DNA reads TGTGCCAGCAGCTCTCCCGGGACAGGGGATGGTACAGATACGCAACATTTT. This codes for CASSSPGTGDGTDTQHF. Looking up the rest from reference TRBV5-4 and TRBJ2-3 gives the full variable domain: ETGVTQSPTHLIKTRGQQVTLRCSSQSGHNTVSWYQQALGQGPQFIFQYYREEENGRGNFPPRFSGLQFPNYSSELNVNALELDDSALYLCASSSPGTGDGTDTQHFGPGTRLTVL.

The table lists this clonotype with a count of one. A much larger clone differs by one base, so this may be a read error. V usage is TRBV20-1 and J usage is TRBJ2-1; D uncertain. CDR1 is DFQATT and CDR2 is SNEGSKA in the germline V gene (reference sequence). Trimming removed 0 bases at V and 4 bases at J, with 13 bases between. The CDR3 is 15 residues long. Here the CDR3 reads CSARDLTGEYNEQFF. The DNA of the CDR3 is TGCAGTGCTAGAGATCTGACGGGTGAATACAATGAGCAGTTCTTC.

In the case of this clonotype: Sequence at one end of the junction differs from germline and may be a read error. This chain joins TRBV6-2 or TRBV6-3 and TRBJ2-7; 7 bases are shared with TRBD2. CDR3 length equals 14 residues. CDR1 MNHEY and CDR2 SVGEGT come from the germline V gene. The chain's CDR3 is CASSFHGGNYDQYF. CDR3 in DNA: TGTGCCAGCAGTTTTCACGGGGGGAACTACGATCAGTACTTC.

J is TRBJ1-1 and V is TRBV6-5, with D unresolved. Germline V gene lookup returns CDR1 MNHEY and CDR2 SVGAGI. The V end lost 8 bases, the J end lost 1 base, and 11 bases lay between the germline ends. The length of the CDR3 is 13 residues. This chain's CDR3 is CASGSRWNTEAFF. CDR3 in DNA: TGTGCCAGCGGCTCCCGCTGGAACACTGAAGCTTTCTTT.

This clonotype appeared a few times. Likely a read error: the CDR3 ends without its conserved phenylalanine or tryptophan. The chain uses TRBV29-1 and TRBJ2-5, with D possibly called TRBD1 or TRBD2 (5 bases each). Germline-derived CDR1 and CDR2 are SQVTM and ANQGSEA. This CDR3 contains 12 residues. Between the trimmed V and J ends, which lost 8 bases and 1 base, there was a span of 11 bases. CDR3 in DNA: TGCAGCCTCTGGGACGGCCAAGAGACCCAGTACGTC. Amino acids: CSLWDGQETQYV.

With respect to this clonotype: The conserved phenylalanine or tryptophan normally closing the CDR3 is absent here, so this likely arose from a read error. CDR3: CASSLVAGGSLDRGYTI. In DNA, the CDR3 is TGCGCCAGCAGCTTGGTGGCAGGGGGGAGTTTGGACCGCGGCTACACCATC. This chain connects TRBV5-1 to TRBJ1-2; 7 bases are a match to TRBD1. The germline V gene has CDR1 SGHRS and CDR2 YFSETQ. V dropped 0 bases and J dropped 8; count of bases not matched to a gene: 16. The CDR3 has 17 amino acids.

As to this clonotype: Since a much larger clone is just one base distant, this may be a read error. V and J are TRBV20-1 and TRBJ2-1, with D unclear. Germline CDR1 DFQATT, CDR2 SNEGSKA (reference sequence). The CDR3 has 14 residues. CDR3 DNA sequence: TGCAGTGCTAGAGGTCCGGACGTGAGTTTTGAGCAGATCTTC. Its protein product is CSARGPDVSFEQIF.

DNA for the CDR3: TGTGCCAGCAGTTATGGGCTAGCTAGTGAAGATGAGCAGTTCTTC. Its translation: CASSYGLASEDEQFF. The chain uses TRBV6-5 and TRBJ2-1; D perhaps matches TRBD2 (5 bases). Germline assignment: CDR1 MNHEY and CDR2 SVGAGI. The ends were cut back, 3 bases at V and 8 bases at J, with 17 bases in the middle. The CDR3 length is 15 residues.

Points on this clonotype: The junction departs from germline at one end; a sequencing error may be responsible. The chain carries TRBV11-2 and TRBJ2-7; 7 bases align to TRBD1. The CDR3 consists of 12 residues. The V gene's germline CDR1 is SGHAT and CDR2 FQNNGV. The CDR3 DNA is TGTGCCAGCAGCTTAAGCCAGGGGGAGCAGTATTTC. Its translation is CASSLSQGEQYF.

A word on this clonotype: It may be a read error: a sequence one base away is much more abundant. The CDR3 does not end in the conserved phenylalanine or tryptophan, so this is likely a read error. This chain connects TRBV4-1 to TRBJ2-7; D unresolved. Germline values: CDR1 MGHRA, CDR2 YSYEKL. The CDR3 consists of 14 residues. The ends were cut back, 4 bases at V and 5 bases at J, with 15 bases in the middle. CDR3 bases: TGCGCCAGCAGCCCAAGGATAATGGGAAACGAGCAGTACTAC. Protein product: CASSPRIMGNEQYY.

This clonotype was detected ten times or more. V is TRBV6-2 or TRBV6-3 and J is TRBJ2-3; possibly TRBD2 for D (7 bases). CDR3 length: 13 amino acids. V gave up 8 bases and J gave up 4 bases, with 13 bases separating them. CDR1 and CDR2 (germline): MNHEY, SVGEGT. CDR3 sequence reads: CASVGGGPDTQYF. CDR3 sequence (DNA): TGTGCCAGCGTGGGGGGGGGGCCAGATACGCAGTATTTT.

This clonotype has a handful of counts. The gene calls are TRBV30 and TRBJ2-1, with 11 bases matching TRBD2. CDR1 and CDR2 from the germline V gene are GTSNPN and SVGIG (reference sequence). The CDR3 has 15 residues. Trimming took 4 bases from V and 6 from J; bases not matched to a gene: 8. CDR3 nucleotide sequence: TGTGCCTGGACTAAGGGTCTAGCGGGAGGCAATGAGCAGTTCTTC. Translating it yields CAWTKGLAGGNEQFF.

With regard to this clonotype: The junction and the germline gene differ at one end; a read error may be behind it. This chain connects TRBV12-3 or TRBV12-4 to TRBJ2-1; the D gene is possibly TRBD2 (6 bases). The CDR3 length is 16 residues. The chain's CDR3 is CASSSGWGGAYNELLF. CDR3 nucleotide sequence: TGTGCCAGCAGTTCCGGGTGGGGCGGGGCTTACAACGAGCTGCTCTTC.

In its sample, this clonotype was seen once. The chain employs TRBV11-2 and TRBJ2-3; D might be TRBD2 (6 bases). Trimming removed 5 bases from V and 4 bases from J, with 25 bases in between. The CDR3 loop spans 18 amino acids. Germline loops: CDR1 SGHAT, CDR2 FQNNGV. This CDR3 is CASSPGDDQPRRADTQYF. DNA of the CDR3: TGTGCCAGCAGCCCGGGAGATGATCAGCCCAGGAGAGCAGATACGCAGTATTTT.

V usage is TRBV6-6 and J usage is TRBJ2-2; 9 bases align to TRBD1. This CDR3 region has 15 residues. Germline CDR1 MNHNY, CDR2 SVGAGI (reference sequence). The DNA for the CDR3 is TGTGGCGGCAGTTATGGGGACAGGGACACCGGGGAGCTGTTTTTT. Protein: CGGSYGDRDTGELFF.

This clonotype has more than one count but fewer than ten. At one of its ends the junction is not consistent with the germline gene, which may arise from a read error. The gene calls are TRBV4-3 and TRBJ2-3, with TRBD1 matching over 11 bases. Germline V gives CDR1 LGHNA, CDR2 YSLEER. The CDR3 length is 15 residues. The CDR3 DNA reads TGCACCAGCAGCCAAGGGACAGGGGGACCAGATACGCAGTATTTT. Translated, it gives CTSSQGTGGPDTQYF.

This clonotype was found many times. In DNA form, the CDR3 reads TGTGCCAGCAGCTTATACGAGGGTGGGACAACTAATGAAAAACTGTTTTTT. Amino acids: CASSLYEGGTTNEKLFF. The genes are TRBV11-2 and TRBJ1-4; D not resolved. Trimming took 2 bases from V and 0 from J, leaving 13 bases between them. The CDR3 sequence is 17 residues long. The germline V gene has CDR1 SGHAT and CDR2 FQNNGV. The complete variable domain, with remaining parts taken from reference TRBV11-2 and TRBJ1-4, reads EAGVAQSPRYKIIEKRQSVAFWCNPISGHATLYWYQQILGQGPKLLIQFQNNGVVDDSQLPKDRFSAERLKGVDSTLKIQPAKLEDSAVYLCASSLYEGGTTNEKLFFGSGTQLSVL.

A remark on this clonotype: The junction does not match germline at one end; this may be a read error. The chain couples TRBV29-1 to TRBJ2-7; 8 bases match TRBD2. The CDR3 runs to 16 residues. Germline CDR1 is SQVTM and CDR2 is ANQGSEA. The CDR3 coding sequence is TGCAGCGTTTCAGGGGCTAGCGGGTCCACTTTGTACGAGCAGTATTTC. This encodes CSVSGASGSTLYEQYF.

In its sample, this clonotype ranks as medium-sized (0.01 to 0.1%). This chain links TRBV11-2 with TRBJ2-7; 7 bases line up with TRBD1. Germline values: CDR1 SGHAT, CDR2 FQNNGV. The CDR3 is 13 residues long. V gave up 5 bases and J gave up 5 bases; unmatched junction bases: 6. CDR3 DNA: TGTGCCAGCAGCCTCAACAGGGGCCACGAGCAGTACTTC. Its protein product is CASSLNRGHEQYF. The full variable domain, in which reference TRBV11-2 and TRBJ2-7 provide the parts outside the CDR3, is EAGVAQSPRYKIIEKRQSVAFWCNPISGHATLYWYQQILGQGPKLLIQFQNNGVVDDSQLPKDRFSAERLKGVDSTLKIQPAKLEDSAVYLCASSLNRGHEQYFGPGTRLTVT.

This clonotype showed up many times. The rearrangement joins TRBV6-5 to TRBJ2-1; D is possibly TRBD1 (8 bases). The V gene lost 6 bases and the J gene lost 3 bases, with 21 bases spanning the gap. Germline CDR1 and CDR2: MNHEY and SVGAGI. The CDR3 runs to 17 residues. The CDR3 DNA reads as TGTGCCAGCAGCCCACGGACAGGGAGGGCTGGCTACAATGAGCAGTTCTTC. As protein: CASSPRTGRAGYNEQFF.

This clonotype was detected once. A read error may be the cause here, since a much bigger clone is one base away. V gene TRBV4-1 combines with J gene TRBJ2-5; D unresolved. This CDR3 contains 13 residues. Germline V gene data show CDR1 as MGHRA and CDR2 as YSYEKL. CDR3 residues: CAGSQGSQETQYF. CDR3 bases: TGCGCCGGCAGCCAAGGATCTCAAGAGACCCAGTACTTC.

The genes are TRBV5-1 and TRBJ1-2, with a weak D call TRBD1 (5 bases). The CDR3 has 15 residues. Germline lookup yields CDR1 SGHRS and CDR2 YFSETQ. V lost 4 bases to trimming and J lost 8 bases, with 21 bases between them. CDR3: CASSHAPGGEGGYTF. The CDR3, as DNA: TGCGCCAGCAGCCACGCCCCAGGAGGGGAGGGGGGCTACACCTTC.